These 4 T cell receptor beta chains share one sample of origin, sequenced in a study of blood T cell repertoires in COVID-19. The assay was immunoSEQ multiplex PCR, and TCRdb's table has in-frame clones only and misses some. The repertoire consists of 68,000 or so clones, with around four fifths occurring once and the leading ten covering approximately 9.2%. The material sequenced was peripheral blood. Every receptor here comes from a woman aged 50 to 60 with acute or convalescent COVID-19.

This clone was observed a single time. The chain has TRBV7-2 and TRBJ2-5; possible D gene TRBD1, 6 bases. The CDR3 has 14 amino acids. CDR1 is SGHTA, CDR2 FQGNSA, per germline. V was shortened by 5 bases and J by 1 base, with 11 bases between the two germline ends. The CDR3 region is CASSPQGAQETQYF. The CDR3 region has the DNA TGTGCCAGCAGCCCACAGGGAGCCCAAGAGACCCAGTACTTC.

On this clone itself: This same CDR3 is encoded by further DNA sequences in the sample. This CDR3 reads CASSLQGNTEAFF. Here the CDR3 DNA reads TGTGCCAGCAGCCTACAGGGGAACACTGAAGCTTTCTTT. V and J are TRBV2 and TRBJ1-1; maybe TRBD1 (6 bases). There are 13 residues in the CDR3. Germline lookup yields CDR1 SNHLY and CDR2 FYNNEI. Trimming cost V 6 bases and J 1 base, with 9 bases left between them.

V and J are TRBV6-2 or TRBV6-3 and TRBJ1-4; 7 bases match TRBD1. This CDR3 is built from 16 residues. Per the germline V gene, CDR1 is MNHEY and CDR2 is SVGEGT. Germline trimming cut 2 bases from V and 6 bases from J; bases unmatched to any gene: 9. The CDR3: CASSYNSDRVDEKLFF. The CDR3 nucleotides read TGTGCCAGCAGTTACAACTCTGACAGGGTGGATGAAAAACTGTTTTTT.

The rearrangement uses TRBV2 and TRBJ1-3; D not certain. Trimming took 6 bases from V and 7 from J, leaving 13 bases between them. The CDR3 loop spans 13 amino acids. In germline, CDR1 is SNHLY, CDR2 FYNNEI. The CDR3 nucleotides read TGTGCCAGCAGATTATACGGTGTTAACACCATATATTTT. Its translation: CASRLYGVNTIYF. Full variable domain (outside the CDR3, taken from reference TRBV2 and TRBJ1-3): EPEVTQTPSHQVTQMGQEVILRCVPISNHLYFYWYRQILGQKVEFLVSFYNNEISEKSEIFDDQFSVERPDGSNFTLKIRSTKLEDSAMYFCASRLYGVNTIYFGEGSWLTVV.